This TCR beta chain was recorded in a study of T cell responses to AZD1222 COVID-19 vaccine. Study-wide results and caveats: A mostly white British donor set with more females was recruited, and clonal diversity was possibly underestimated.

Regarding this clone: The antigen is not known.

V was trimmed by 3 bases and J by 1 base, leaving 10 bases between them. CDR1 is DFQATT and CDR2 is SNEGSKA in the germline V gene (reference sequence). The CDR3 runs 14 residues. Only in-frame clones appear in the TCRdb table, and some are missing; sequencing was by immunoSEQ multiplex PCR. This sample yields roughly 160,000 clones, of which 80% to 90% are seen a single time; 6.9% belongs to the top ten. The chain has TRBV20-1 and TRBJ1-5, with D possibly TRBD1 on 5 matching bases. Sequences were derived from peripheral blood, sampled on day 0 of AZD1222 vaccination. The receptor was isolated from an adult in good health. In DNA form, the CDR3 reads TGCAGTGCTAGTTCAGGGAGGAGCAATCAGCCCCAGCATTTT. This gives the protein CSASSGRSNQPQHF.